This T cell receptor (beta chain) appears in the sequencing data of a study of somatic mutations in cytotoxic T cells in rheumatoid arthritis. The CDR3 loop spans 14 amino acids. Germline-derived CDR1 and CDR2 are MDHEN and SYDVKM. Deletions cut 3 bases from V and 0 bases from J, with 8 bases between. Clones were sequenced by immunoSEQ multiplex PCR, and TCRdb holds only the in-frame ones, with some missing. The top ten hold roughly 29% of the sample, which has roughly 4,200 clones, 89% seen once. This TCR derives from a woman in her sixties or seventies with rheumatoid arthritis. This rearrangement joins TRBV28 to TRBJ1-1; D possibly corresponds to TRBD1 (5 bases). The sample consisted of CD8+ T cells sorted from blood. The CDR3 sequence is CASSLVTVNTEAFF. In nucleotides, the CDR3 is TGTGCCAGCAGTTTGGTGACAGTGAACACTGAAGCTTTCTTT. Looking up the rest from reference TRBV28 and TRBJ1-1 gives the full variable domain: DVKVTQSSRYLVKRTGEKVFLECVQDMDHENMFWYRQDPGLGLRLIYFSYDVKMKEKGDIPEGYSVSREKKERFSLILESASTNQTSMYLCASSLVTVNTEAFFGQGTRLTVV.